These 2 T cell receptor beta chains originate from one sample sequenced in a study of T cell responses to AZD1222 COVID-19 vaccine. Assay: immunoSEQ multiplex PCR; the TCRdb copy retains only in-frame clones and omits some. The table includes about 120,000 clones, over 80% detected once. This material consisted of peripheral blood, taken on day 0 of AZD1222 vaccination. The receptor set was obtained from an adult in good health.

This clone has a handful of counts. This chain joins TRBV19 and TRBJ2-5; 9 nucleotides match TRBD1. Losses at the gene ends were 1 base for V and 2 bases for J; bases not matched to a gene: 8. This CDR3 spans 17 amino acids. Germline V CDR1 and CDR2: LNHDA, SQIVND (reference sequence). CDR3 nucleotide sequence: TGTGCCAGTAGTATAGGGACAGGGGTAGGGCGGCAAGAGACCCAGTACTTC. Translating it yields CASSIGTGVGRQETQYF.

This clone has only one observation. The chain employs TRBV7-2 and TRBJ2-2; no clear D gene. CDR1 is SGHTA and CDR2 is FQGNSA in the germline V gene. With 8 bases removed from V and 3 bases from J, the gap between germline ends came to 10 bases. This CDR3 comprises 13 residues. CDR3 loop: CASRISYTGELFF. The CDR3 DNA follows: TGTGCCAGCCGCATAAGCTACACCGGGGAGCTGTTTTTT.